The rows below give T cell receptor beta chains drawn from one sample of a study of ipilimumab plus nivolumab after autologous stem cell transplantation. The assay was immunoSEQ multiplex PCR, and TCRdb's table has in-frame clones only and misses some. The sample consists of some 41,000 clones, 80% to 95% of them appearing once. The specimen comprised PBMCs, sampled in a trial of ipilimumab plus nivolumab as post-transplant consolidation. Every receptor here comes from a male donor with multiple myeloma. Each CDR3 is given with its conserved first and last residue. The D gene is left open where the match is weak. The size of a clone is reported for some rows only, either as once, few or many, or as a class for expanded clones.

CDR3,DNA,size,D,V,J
CASSQPIADPDNEQFF,TGCGCCAGCAGCCAACCTATAGCGGACCCCGACAATGAGCAGTTCTTC,.,.,TRBV4-1,TRBJ2-1
CSVGTSGSTEAFF,TGCAGCGTTGGGACCTCAGGGAGCACTGAAGCTTTCTTT,.,.,TRBV29-1,TRBJ1-1
CASSFTGADSGNTIYF,TGCGCCAGCAGCTTCACCGGGGCTGACTCTGGAAACACCATATATTTT,once,.,TRBV5-1,TRBJ1-3
CASGTGTAKETQYF,TGCGCCAGCGGTACCGGGACAGCAAAAGAGACCCAGTACTTC,.,TRBD1,TRBV5-1,TRBJ2-5
CASSPPGWRGDQETQYF,TGTGCCAGCTCACCGCCCGGATGGAGGGGCGACCAAGAGACCCAGTACTTC,.,.,TRBV18,TRBJ2-5
CASNRGGEKLFF,TGTGCCAGCAACAGGGGTGGCGAAAAACTGTTTTTT,.,TRBD1,TRBV2,TRBJ1-4
CASSAGGAGETQYF,TGTGCCAGCTCGGCAGGGGGCGCAGGGGAGACCCAGTACTTC,.,TRBD1,TRBV18,TRBJ2-5
CASSFSGFDQPQHF,TGTGCCAGCAGCTTTTCAGGGTTTGATCAGCCCCAGCATTTT,.,.,TRBV11-2,TRBJ1-5
CASSLEGFGYTF,TGCGCCAGCAGCTTGGAGGGGTTCGGCTACACCTTC,.,.,TRBV5-1,TRBJ1-2
CASSEMTEDQPQHF,TGTGCCAGCAGTGAAATGACGGAGGATCAGCCCCAGCATTTT,.,.,TRBV6-1,TRBJ1-5
CASSLAGSNTGELFF,TGTGCCAGCAGCCTCGCAGGTTCGAACACCGGGGAGCTGTTTTTT,few,.,TRBV7-8,TRBJ2-2
CASSSSGGMYNEQFF,TGCGCCAGCAGCTCTAGCGGGGGGATGTACAATGAGCAGTTCTTC,.,TRBD2,TRBV5-1,TRBJ2-1
CASSFTHGGGQVSGNTIYF,TGTGCCAGCAGCTTCACCCATGGGGGTGGACAGGTCTCGGGAAACACCATATATTTT,once,TRBD1,TRBV7-9,TRBJ1-3
CASLFSGGSNNEQFF,TGTGCCAGCTTATTTAGCGGGGGGTCAAACAATGAGCAGTTCTTC,.,TRBD2,TRBV18,TRBJ2-1
CASSRGLAGAAGTDTQYF,TGTGCCAGCAGCCGCGGACTAGCGGGGGCCGCGGGTACAGATACGCAGTATTTT,.,TRBD2,TRBV7-3,TRBJ2-3
CASSLFGYGLNTF,TGTGCCAGCAGTTTATTTGGCTACGGACTGAACACCTTC,.,.,TRBV27,TRBJ1-2
CATSRDLQREKLFF,TGTGCCACCAGCAGAGATTTGCAACGCGAAAAACTGTTTTTT,.,.,TRBV15,TRBJ1-4
CASNPDRGRPEEQFF,TGTGCCAGTAACCCGGACAGGGGCCGTCCAGAGGAGCAGTTCTTC,.,TRBD1,TRBV19,TRBJ2-1
CASSELRAGTEAFF,TGTGCCAGCAGTGAATTGAGGGCAGGCACTGAAGCTTTCTTT,.,.,TRBV6-5,TRBJ1-1
CASSLGSGADTQYF,TGTGCCAGCAGCTTAGGGAGCGGCGCAGATACGCAGTATTTT,once,.,TRBV11-2,TRBJ2-3
CASSIRAGGATQYF,TGTGCCAGTAGTATCAGGGCAGGGGGGGCGACCCAGTACTTC,.,.,TRBV19,TRBJ2-5
CASSSRTGFNYEQYF,TGTGCCAGCAGTTCTCGGACAGGGTTCAACTACGAGCAGTACTTC,.,TRBD1,TRBV2,TRBJ2-7
CASSYRRDRGYEQYF,TGTGCCAGCAGTTACCGCAGGGACAGGGGCTACGAGCAGTACTTC,.,TRBD1,TRBV6-5,TRBJ2-7
CASRREGSPYNEQFF,TGTGCCAGTCGCCGTGAGGGAAGTCCCTACAATGAGCAGTTCTTC,.,.,TRBV19,TRBJ2-1
CHSRERTEAFF,TGTCATTCAAGGGAAAGAACTGAAGCTTTCTTT,.,.,TRBV2,TRBJ1-1
CASSFSSGRLGNEQFF,TGTGCCAGCAGCTTTTCTAGCGGGAGGTTAGGGAATGAGCAGTTCTTC,once,TRBD2,TRBV11-2,TRBJ2-1
CASMAPSYNEQFF,TGTGCCAGCATGGCGCCTTCCTACAATGAGCAGTTCTTC,.,.,TRBV28,TRBJ2-1
CASSPTGGLYEQYF,TGTGCCAGTAGCCCGACAGGGGGCCTCTACGAGCAGTACTTC,.,TRBD1,TRBV19,TRBJ2-7
CASSQDHITEAFF,TGCGCCAGCAGCCAAGATCATATCACTGAAGCTTTCTTT,.,.,TRBV4-1,TRBJ1-1
CASSTERYGYTF,TGTGCCAGCAGCACAGAGAGGTATGGCTACACCTTC,once,.,TRBV7-9,TRBJ1-2
CASSNVPASALYNEQFF,TGTGCCAGTAGTAATGTGCCGGCTAGCGCTCTATACAATGAGCAGTTCTTC,.,.,TRBV19,TRBJ2-1
CASSMRDYQTQYF,TGTGCCAGCAGCATGAGGGACTATCAGACCCAGTACTTC,few,TRBD2,TRBV7-2,TRBJ2-5
CASTLDGTSGNTIYF,TGTGCCAGCACCTTAGATGGAACCTCTGGAAACACCATATATTTT,once,.,TRBV9,TRBJ1-3
CASSQQGETQYF,TGTGCCAGCAGTCAACAGGGAGAGACCCAGTACTTC,once,.,TRBV6-6,TRBJ2-5
CASSLRPRGLTAYEQYF,TGCGCCAGCAGCTTGCGGCCAAGGGGGCTTACCGCCTACGAGCAGTACTTC,.,TRBD1,TRBV5-1,TRBJ2-7
CASSVKSGHEQFF,TGTGCCAGCAGCGTAAAAAGCGGCCATGAGCAGTTCTTC,.,.,TRBV9,TRBJ2-1
CASSALPTTNTGELFF,TGTGCCAGCAGCGCCCTCCCGACTACTAACACCGGGGAGCTGTTTTTT,.,.,TRBV7-3,TRBJ2-2
CASSFQPGQRNYGYTF,TGCGCCAGCAGCTTCCAACCGGGACAGCGAAACTATGGCTACACCTTC,.,TRBD1,TRBV4-1,TRBJ1-2
CASSYSIGTGAYEQYF,TGTGCCAGCAGTTACTCGATCGGGACGGGGGCCTACGAGCAGTACTTC,few,.,TRBV6-7,TRBJ2-7
CASSLGQTTNTGELFF,TGTGCCAGCAGCCTGGGACAGACTACGAACACCGGGGAGCTGTTTTTT,once,TRBD1,TRBV6-6,TRBJ2-2
CASSQPDRGATEAFF,TGTGCCAGCAGCCAGCCGGACAGGGGCGCTACTGAAGCTTTCTTT,.,TRBD1,TRBV7-9,TRBJ1-1